A selection of T cell receptor beta chains follows, all from one sample in a study of regulatory dendritic cells for organ transplantation. These receptors have no known antigen. Assay used: immunoSEQ multiplex PCR; TCRdb lists only in-frame clones, some missing. In the table there are some 11,000 clones, about four fifths of which are singletons. Specimen: naive CD8+ T cells from blood cultured with regulatory dendritic cells. These receptors were collected from a human donor in good health. CDR3s include the opening cysteine and the closing phenylalanine or tryptophan. The order of the fields is J gene, D gene, clone size, V gene, CDR3 protein, CDR3 DNA. D genes are given only for firm matches. Only part of the rows carry a size: once, few, many, or a class if the clone is expanded.

>TRBJ2-7|TRBD1|few|TRBV10-3
CAISEPGTGGSYEQYF
TGTGCCATCAGTGAACCCGGGACAGGGGGTTCCTACGAGCAGTACTTC
>TRBJ1-5|NA|NA|TRBV7-9
CASSGSAGDQPQHF
TGTGCCAGCAGCGGGTCGGCAGGGGATCAGCCCCAGCATTTT
>TRBJ2-2|TRBD2|NA|TRBV7-2
CASSLARRGGAVDTGELFF
TGTGCCAGCAGCTTAGCTCGTCGCGGGGGGGCCGTGGACACCGGGGAGCTGTTTTTT
>TRBJ2-1|NA|few|TRBV11-3
CASVNYLNEQFF
TGTGCCAGCGTAAACTATCTGAATGAGCAGTTCTTC
>TRBJ2-1|NA|once|TRBV7-7
CASSLGGGSYNEQFF
TGTGCTAGCAGCTTAGGTGGCGGTTCCTACAATGAGCAGTTCTTC
>TRBJ2-1|TRBD1|NA|TRBV10-3
CAISEPTGGTYNEQFF
TGTGCCATCAGTGAACCGACAGGGGGCACCTACAATGAGCAGTTCTTC
>TRBJ1-1|TRBD1|NA|TRBV6-4
CASSETGQRNTEAFF
TGTGCCAGCAGTGAGACGGGACAGAGGAACACTGAAGCTTTCTTT
>TRBJ1-1|TRBD1|few|TRBV6-5
CASSYSTGLGAFF
TGTGCCAGCAGTTACTCGACAGGGTTAGGAGCTTTCTTT
>TRBJ2-5|NA|NA|TRBV4-3
CASSQGNQGTQYF
TGCGCCAGCAGCCAGGGTAACCAGGGGACCCAGTACTTC
>TRBJ1-6|NA|few|TRBV29-1
CSVDRANSPLHF
TGCAGCGTTGACAGGGCTAATTCACCCCTCCACTTT
>TRBJ2-6|NA|NA|TRBV9
CASSPRGGGAGANVLTF
TGTGCCAGCAGCCCACGAGGGGGGGGCGCTGGGGCCAACGTCCTGACTTTC
>TRBJ2-1|NA|NA|TRBV13
CASSLYGREQFF
TGTGCCAGCAGCTTATATGGCCGTGAGCAGTTCTTC
>TRBJ2-3|TRBD1|NA|TRBV18
CASSLRQGALRTDTQYF
TGTGCCAGCTCACTACGACAGGGGGCACTTCGCACAGATACGCAGTATTTT
>TRBJ1-1|NA|NA|TRBV7-9
CASSLARGQNTEAFF
TGTGCCAGCAGCTTAGCCAGAGGGCAGAACACTGAAGCTTTCTTT
>TRBJ2-3|TRBD2|NA|TRBV7-2
CASSLTLAGTDTQYF
TGTGCCAGCAGCTTAACACTAGCGGGCACAGATACGCAGTATTTT
>TRBJ2-1|TRBD2|NA|TRBV19
CASSIGPSGGNYNEQFF
TGTGCCAGTAGTATAGGTCCTAGCGGGGGCAACTACAATGAGCAGTTCTTC
>TRBJ1-2|TRBD1|NA|TRBV20-1
CSAGTARTF
TGCAGTGCAGGGACAGCCCGGACCTTC
>TRBJ2-7|TRBD1|NA|TRBV13
CASGTGGSYEQYF
TGTGCCAGCGGTACAGGGGGGTCCTACGAGCAGTACTTC
>TRBJ1-1|TRBD1|NA|TRBV27
CASNPSTGADTEAFF
TGTGCCAGCAACCCTTCGACAGGGGCAGACACTGAAGCTTTCTTT
>TRBJ2-7|TRBD1|medium-sized|TRBV7-6
CASSLETGPYEQYF
TGTGCCAGCAGCTTAGAGACAGGGCCCTACGAGCAGTACTTC
>TRBJ2-7|NA|NA|TRBV7-9
CASSLVGAYEQYF
TGTGCCAGCAGCTTAGTAGGGGCTTACGAGCAGTACTTC
>TRBJ2-7|TRBD1|NA|TRBV6-5
CASTVGTGIYEQYF
TGTGCCAGCACCGTGGGGACAGGGATCTACGAGCAGTACTTC
>TRBJ2-3|NA|NA|TRBV19
CASSIAYSTDTQYF
TGTGCCAGTAGTATAGCGTATAGCACAGATACGCAGTATTTT
>TRBJ2-1|NA|NA|TRBV27
CASSLGDEQFF
TGTGCCAGCAGTTTGGGAGATGAGCAGTTCTTC
>TRBJ1-6|NA|NA|TRBV4-1
CASSQGSLLGHQSSYNSPLHF
TGCGCCAGCAGCCAAGGTTCTTTATTGGGACACCAGAGCTCCTATAATTCACCCCTCCACTTT
>TRBJ2-2|NA|NA|TRBV7-3
CASTPTGPTGELFF
TGTGCCAGCACCCCCACAGGGCCCACCGGGGAGCTGTTTTTT
>TRBJ2-7|NA|NA|TRBV13
CASSLDGLGGYEQYF
TGTGCCAGCAGCCTGGACGGACTAGGGGGCTACGAGCAGTACTTC
>TRBJ2-2|NA|NA|TRBV4-2
CASSHTLAKSSINTGELFF
TGTGCCAGCAGCCACACCTTAGCTAAGTCTTCGATTAACACCGGGGAGCTGTTTTTT
>TRBJ2-3|NA|NA|TRBV7-9
CASSLGGRGVLDTQYF
TGTGCCAGCAGCTTAGGGGGGCGCGGTGTGTTAGATACGCAGTATTTT
>TRBJ2-1|TRBD2|NA|TRBV7-9
CASSLASGVSYNEQFF
TGTGCCAGCAGCTTAGCGAGCGGGGTTTCTTACAATGAGCAGTTCTTC
>TRBJ2-2|NA|NA|TRBV5-6
CASSLDRAAGELFF
TGTGCCAGCAGCTTGGACAGGGCCGCCGGGGAGCTGTTTTTT
>TRBJ1-2|TRBD1|NA|TRBV4-1
CASSQDPYGQGIYGYTF
TGCGCCAGCAGCCAAGACCCTTATGGACAGGGGATTTATGGCTACACCTTC
>TRBJ2-3|TRBD1|once|TRBV6-6
CASSYLLTGEDTQYF
TGTGCCAGCAGTTACTTATTAACAGGGGAAGATACGCAGTATTTT